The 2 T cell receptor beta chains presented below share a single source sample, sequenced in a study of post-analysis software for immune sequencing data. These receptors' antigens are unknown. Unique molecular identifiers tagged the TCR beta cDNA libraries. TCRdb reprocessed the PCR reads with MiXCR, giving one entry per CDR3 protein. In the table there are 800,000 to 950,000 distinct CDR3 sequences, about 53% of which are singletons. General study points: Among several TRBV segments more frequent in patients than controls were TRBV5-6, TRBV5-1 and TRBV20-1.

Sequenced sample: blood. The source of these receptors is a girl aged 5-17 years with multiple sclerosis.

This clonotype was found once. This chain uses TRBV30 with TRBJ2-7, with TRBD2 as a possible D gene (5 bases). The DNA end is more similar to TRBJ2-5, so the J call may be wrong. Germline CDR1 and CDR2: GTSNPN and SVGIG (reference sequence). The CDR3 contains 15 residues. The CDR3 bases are TGTGCCTGGAGTTCGGGGAACATACTACTGGGGACCCAGTACTTC. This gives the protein CAWSSGNILLGTQYF.

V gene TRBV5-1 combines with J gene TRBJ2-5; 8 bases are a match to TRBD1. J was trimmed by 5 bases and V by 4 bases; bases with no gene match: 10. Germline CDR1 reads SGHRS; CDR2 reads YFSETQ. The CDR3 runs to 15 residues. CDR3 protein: CASSPGQGSPETQYF. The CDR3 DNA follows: TGCGCCAGCAGCCCCGGACAGGGCAGTCCGGAGACCCAGTACTTC.